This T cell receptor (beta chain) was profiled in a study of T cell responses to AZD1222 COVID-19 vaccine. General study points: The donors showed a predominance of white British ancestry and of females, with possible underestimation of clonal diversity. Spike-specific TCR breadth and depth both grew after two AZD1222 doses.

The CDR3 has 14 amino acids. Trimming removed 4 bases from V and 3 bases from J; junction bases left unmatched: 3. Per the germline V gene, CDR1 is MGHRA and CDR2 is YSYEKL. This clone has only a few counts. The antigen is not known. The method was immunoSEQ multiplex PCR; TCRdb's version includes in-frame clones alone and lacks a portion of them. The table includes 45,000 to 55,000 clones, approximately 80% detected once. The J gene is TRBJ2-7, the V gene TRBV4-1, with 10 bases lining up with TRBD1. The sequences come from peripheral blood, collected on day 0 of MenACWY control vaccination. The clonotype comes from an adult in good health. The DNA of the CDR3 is TGCGCCAGCAGCCGGGGACAGGGGAACTACGAGCAGTACTTC. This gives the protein CASSRGQGNYEQYF.